Below are 32 T cell receptor beta chains sequenced from a single sample in a study of tumor-infiltrating lymphocytes in primary liver carcinoma. TCR beta cDNA came from about 0.55 ug total RNA, primed with a constant-region primer. Employing slightly modified ARM-PCR, three nested multiplex PCR rounds were run, and these gave rise to the TCR beta libraries. The first two PCR rounds, around 10 cycles each, used TRBV1-TRBV30 forward primers and a C-beta reverse primer. Each CDR3 protein gets one entry after TCRdb re-called the multiplex PCR reads with MiXCR. The data show approximately 190,000 distinct CDR3 sequences, around 81% seen once. Extraction of RNA together with DNA used roughly 20-32 mg of unsorted bulk tissue. Sequenced sample: tumor tissue from primary liver carcinoma. These receptors all stem from a man in his forties with primary liver carcinoma and hepatitis B virus infection.

Concerning this clonotype itself: A junction boundary mismatches the germline segment, possibly from a read error. The rearrangement uses TRBV11-1 and TRBJ2-2; either TRBD1 or TRBD2 may supply D (5 bases each). Germline lookup yields CDR1 SGHAT and CDR2 FQDESV (reference sequence). The CDR3 extends over 15 amino acids. Written as DNA, the CDR3 is TGTGCCAGCAGCTATACAGGACTTTTCTCCGGGAAGCTATTTTTT. Protein product: CASSYTGLFSGKLFF.

Regarding this clonotype: This likely comes from a read error, as the CDR3 has no conserved phenylalanine or tryptophan at its end. The V call is TRBV29-1, the J call TRBJ2-3; D may be TRBD1 (6 bases). V lost 5 bases to trimming and J lost 4 bases, with 16 bases between them. Germline CDR1 reads SQVTM; CDR2 reads ANQGSEA. There are 14 residues in the CDR3. The CDR3 here is CSVSGAGAPDTQYL. The CDR3, as DNA: TGCAGCGTTTCCGGGGCAGGGGCGCCAGATACGCAGTATTTG.

This clonotype was observed many times. The chain employs TRBV12-3 or TRBV12-4 and TRBJ1-5; D ambiguous. V gave up 7 bases and J gave up 1 base, with 17 bases separating them. The CDR3 has 16 residues. In DNA, the CDR3 is TGTGCCAGCACCGCGGCACAGAGACCGAGCAATCAGCCCCAGCATTTT. This encodes CASTAAQRPSNQPQHF.

In nucleotides, the CDR3 is TGTAACAGCAGTCCGACGGTGGTCCCCGAGGAGCTGTTTTTT. Translated: CNSSPTVVPEELFF. The chain couples TRBV6-1 to TRBJ2-2; D uncertain. The germline V gene has CDR1 MNHNS and CDR2 SASEGT. The CDR3 is 14 residues long.

This clonotype was seen a few times. The chain combines TRBV2 with TRBJ1-1, with unresolved D. V lost 5 bases, J lost 3 bases, and 7 bases lay in between. The CDR3 covers 12 residues. Germline CDR1 and CDR2: SNHLY and FYNNEI. The CDR3 here is CASSNQYTEAFF. CDR3 DNA: TGTGCCAGCAGTAACCAGTACACTGAAGCTTTCTTT.

V gene TRBV9 combines with J gene TRBJ2-7, with 13 positions matching TRBD2. This CDR3 comprises 18 residues. The J segment lost 3 bases and the V segment lost 0 bases, leaving 9 bases of the junction unmatched. CDR1 and CDR2 from the germline V gene are SGDLS and YYNGEE. CDR3 amino acids: CASSVGTSGSDRIYEQYF. In DNA, the CDR3 is TGTGCCAGCAGCGTAGGGACTAGCGGGAGCGATCGGATCTACGAGCAGTACTTC.

The chain combines TRBV7-2 with TRBJ2-3, with 7 bases that match TRBD2. This CDR3 is built from 16 residues. Trimming at V came to 0 bases and at J to 2 bases, leaving 5 bases not matched to a gene. From germline, CDR1 is SGHTA and CDR2 FQGNSA. The CDR3 spells CASSLAQRDVTDTQYF. CDR3 sequence (DNA): TGTGCCAGCAGCTTAGCTCAGCGGGATGTCACAGATACGCAGTATTTT.

The chain uses TRBV10-2 and TRBJ2-3; D uncertain. V shed 9 bases and J shed 4 bases, with 8 bases lying between them. The CDR3 contains 11 residues. The germline CDR1 and CDR2 sequences are WSHSY and SAAADI. CDR3 residues: CASRHADTQYF. The CDR3 DNA follows: TGCGCCAGTAGACACGCAGATACGCAGTATTTT.

This chain uses TRBV7-9 with TRBJ2-7; D is undetermined. The CDR3 totals 15 residues. The germline gives CDR1 SEHNR, CDR2 FQNEAQ (reference sequence). Trimming cost V 5 bases and J 3 bases, with 17 bases left between them. This CDR3 reads CASSLDPQTFYEQYF. CDR3 bases: TGTGCCAGCAGCCTGGACCCCCAAACCTTCTACGAGCAGTACTTC.

Comment on this clonotype: The conserved final phenylalanine or tryptophan is absent from the CDR3, which likely points to a read error. The J gene is TRBJ2-2, the V gene TRBV24-1; D is tentatively TRBD1 or TRBD2 (5 bases each). Germline CDR1 KGHDR, CDR2 SFDVKD. Trimming removed 2 bases at V and 6 bases at J, with 15 bases between. The length of the CDR3 is 16 residues. The CDR3 here is CATSDSRAGSAGELFY. The CDR3 region has the DNA TGTGCCACCAGTGATTCCCGAGCAGGGAGCGCCGGGGAGCTGTTTTAT.

This clonotype was recorded only once. One base away lies a much larger clone, so this may be a sequencing read error. This chain joins TRBV5-1 and TRBJ2-7; D may be TRBD2 (5 bases). The CDR3 contains 15 residues. Germline V gene sequence: CDR1 SGHRS, CDR2 YFSETQ. The CDR3 protein is CARSSAAGLFYEQYF. CDR3 DNA sequence: TGCGCCAGGAGCTCGGCCGCCGGACTTTTCTACGAGCAGTACTTC.

This clonotype has a handful of counts. A read error may be the cause here, since a much bigger clone is one base away. In this CDR3 the conserved last residue, phenylalanine or tryptophan, is missing, so a read error is likely. The rearrangement uses TRBV6-1 and TRBJ2-7, with D uncertain. V gave up 6 bases and J gave up 2 bases, with 5 bases separating them. Germline-derived CDR1 and CDR2 are MNHNS and SASEGT. The CDR3 contains 11 residues. The DNA for the CDR3 is TGTGCCAGCAGGACAACCTACGAGCAGTACCTC. Translation: CASRTTYEQYL.

Concerning this clonotype itself: At one end the junction does not follow the germline gene, possibly because of a read error. The DNA of the CDR3 is TGCGCCAGCAACTCCAGAACTTTCAGGGGTGGGGTCTACTATGAGCAGTTCTTC. Protein sequence: CASNSRTFRGGVYYEQFF. This chain uses TRBV4-1 with TRBJ2-1, with a possible D match to TRBD1 (6 bases). This CDR3 has 18 amino acids. Germline V gives CDR1 MGHRA, CDR2 YSYEKL.

Notes on this clonotype: At one boundary the junction diverges from the germline segment, which might be a read error. The genes are TRBV5-1 and TRBJ2-1, with 7 bases lining up with TRBD1. The CDR3 consists of 14 residues. Per germline, CDR1 SGHRS and CDR2 YFSETQ. CDR3 sequence reads: CASSLGDRNNERFF. In DNA form, the CDR3 reads TGCGCCAGCAGCTTGGGGGACAGAAACAATGAGCGGTTCTTC. The full variable domain, rest sourced from reference TRBV5-1 and TRBJ2-1, is KAGVTQTPRYLIKTRGQQVTLSCSPISGHRSVSWYQQTPGQGLQFLFEYFSETQRNKGNFPGRFSGRQFSNSRSEMNVSTLELGDSALYLCASSLGDRNNERFFGPGTRLTVL.

To note about this clonotype: A read error may produce the germline difference seen at one junction end. V is TRBV6-2 or TRBV6-3 and J is TRBJ2-7, with D unclear. The CDR3 sequence is 12 residues long. The germline V gene encodes CDR1 MNHEY and CDR2 SVGEGT. CDR3 nucleotides: TGTGCCAGCACCTATAGTGTCTACGAGCGGTACTTC. Its translation: CASTYSVYERYF.

The chain employs TRBV11-3 and TRBJ1-5; D possibly corresponds to TRBD1 (5 bases). CDR3 length: 15 residues. V was clipped by 9 bases and J by 6 bases, with 21 bases between them. In germline, CDR1 is SGHNT, CDR2 YENEEA. CDR3 in DNA: TGTGCCAGTATCTCAGATCTGGGGGTGGCTCAGCCCCAGCATTTT. This encodes CASISDLGVAQPQHF.

Comment on this clonotype: Its ends do not fully match the called genes, so a read error is possible. V gene TRBV6-5 combines with J gene TRBJ2-2; TRBD1 matches at 8 bases. The CDR3 has 18 residues. Germline V gives CDR1 MNHEY, CDR2 SVGAGI. DNA of the CDR3: TGTGCCGGCAGTCCGGGACAGGCCAGTATTAGAAACACCGGCGAGCTGTTTTTT. Residues: CAGSPGQASIRNTGELFF.

Regarding this clonotype: A read error is possible here, since a much larger clone lies one base away. This chain uses TRBV19 with TRBJ2-7; 8 bases map to TRBD2. The CDR3 sequence is 15 residues long. Germline V lookup: CDR1 LNHDA, CDR2 SQIVND (reference sequence). The CDR3 nucleotides read TGTACCAGTAGTTCCGGTGGGACTAGTATTTTCGAGCAGTACTTC. Protein product: CTSSSGGTSIFEQYF.

With regard to this clonotype: It may be a read error: a sequence one base away is much more abundant. The chain joins TRBV5-1 to TRBJ2-3; D is perhaps TRBD1 (6 bases). The CDR3 extends over 16 amino acids. Deletions cut 0 bases from V and 2 bases from J, with 13 bases between. Germline V gene lookup returns CDR1 SGHRS and CDR2 YFSETQ. The CDR3 bases are TGCGCCAGCAGCTTGGCTGGGACACAATCCACAGATACGCAGTATTTT. Amino acids: CASSLAGTQSTDTQYF.

Remarks on this clonotype: One end of the junction does not line up with germline, which may come from a read error. Written as DNA, the CDR3 is TGCAGCGTTGTTCTTACCACAAATACACAGTATTTT. Its translation: CSVVLTTNTQYF. The chain recombines TRBV29-1 with TRBJ2-3; D unclear. Germline loops: CDR1 SQVTM, CDR2 ANQGSEA. The CDR3 has 12 residues.

J is TRBJ1-1 and V is TRBV5-1; D is ambiguous. Germline CDR1 is SGHRS and CDR2 is YFSETQ. The CDR3 is 15 residues long. With 0 bases removed from V and 2 bases from J, the gap between germline ends came to 11 bases. CDR3 sequence (DNA): TGCGCCAGCAGCTTGGAGGGAAGGTGCAACACTGAAGCTTTCTTT. It specifies CASSLEGRCNTEAFF.

This clonotype was counted a single time. One end of the junction varies from germline; a read error may be responsible. The genes are TRBV30 and TRBJ2-2; tentative D call: TRBD2 (5 bases). Germline V gene data show CDR1 as GTSNPN and CDR2 as SVGIG (reference sequence). The CDR3 extends over 12 amino acids. The CDR3, as DNA: TGTGCGTGGAGTGTAGAGGGAGGGGAGCTGTTTTTT. This sequence encodes CAWSVEGGELFF.

As regards this clonotype: This is likely a read error, given that the CDR3 carries no conserved phenylalanine or tryptophan at its end. This chain connects TRBV6-5 to TRBJ2-3; TRBD2 is a possible D gene (6 bases). The V and J ends lost 4 bases and 3 bases respectively, with 20 bases between them. The CDR3 spans 17 residues. CDR1 is MNHEY, CDR2 SVGAGI, per germline. CDR3 nucleotides: TGTGCCAGCAGTTCAATCCCCCTAAGCGGAGGGACAGATACGCAGTATTCT. Its translation: CASSSIPLSGGTDTQYS.

On this clonotype: One junction end disagrees with the germline gene, perhaps due to a read error. The chain uses TRBV4-1 and TRBJ1-3; D remains unclear. Germline CDR1 MGHRA, CDR2 YSYEKL. This CDR3 contains 17 residues. The CDR3 here is CTSSQQRTVGAGNTIYF. CDR3 sequence (DNA): TGCACCAGTAGCCAACAAAGAACGGTGGGAGCTGGAAACACCATATATTTT.

The rearrangement uses TRBV6-5 and TRBJ2-3, with 8 bases identical to TRBD1. In germline, CDR1 is MNHEY, CDR2 SVGAGI. The V and J ends lost 10 bases and 3 bases, in that order; junction bases with no gene match: 9. This CDR3 spans 14 amino acids. The CDR3 DNA reads as TGTGCCAACAAAAGGACAGGGAGGACAGATACGCAGTATTTT. Its protein product is CANKRTGRTDTQYF.

Turning to this clonotype: An end of the junction differs from the germline gene, which may be a read error. The V gene is TRBV5-1, the J gene TRBJ1-3, with a tentative D call TRBD1 (6 bases). The CDR3 is made up of 19 amino acids. Germline loops: CDR1 SGHRS, CDR2 YFSETQ. CDR3 sequence (DNA): TGCGCCAGCAGCTTGGCCTGGGACGCGCCGGCAGGGGAGGGAAACACCATATTTTTT. This sequence encodes CASSLAWDAPAGEGNTIFF. Full variable domain (outside the CDR3, taken from reference TRBV5-1 and TRBJ1-3): KAGVTQTPRYLIKTRGQQVTLSCSPISGHRSVSWYQQTPGQGLQFLFEYFSETQRNKGNFPGRFSGRQFSNSRSEMNVSTLELGDSALYLCASSLAWDAPAGEGNTIFFGEGSWLTVV.

About this clonotype itself: The junction departs from germline at one end; a sequencing error may be responsible. The chain has TRBV5-6 and TRBJ1-1; weak D call: TRBD1 (5 bases). The V gene's germline CDR1 is SGHDT and CDR2 YYEEEE. The CDR3 consists of 16 residues. CDR3 sequence reads: CASSATDLRLNTEAFF. The CDR3, as DNA: TGTGCTAGCAGTGCGACAGATCTCCGTTTGAACACTGAAGCTTTCTTT.

Remarks on this clonotype: At one boundary the junction diverges from the germline segment, which might be a read error. The chain employs TRBV7-8 and TRBJ2-3; the D gene is possibly TRBD2 (5 bases). Germline CDR1 reads SGHVS; CDR2 reads FQNEAQ. The CDR3 extends over 14 amino acids. Here the CDR3 reads CAGSSDWYEGTQYF. In nucleotides, the CDR3 is TGTGCCGGCAGCTCCGACTGGTATGAGGGTACGCAATATTTT.

The chain employs TRBV6-2 or TRBV6-3 and TRBJ2-6, with D hard to call. The germline V gene encodes CDR1 MNHEY and CDR2 SVGEGT. The CDR3 has 17 amino acids. The chain's CDR3 is CVSTQKTTLSGANVLTF. In DNA form, the CDR3 reads TGTGTCAGTACCCAGAAAACTACCCTCTCTGGGGCCAACGTCCTGACTTTC.

The table lists this clonotype with a few counts. The junction departs from the called germline gene at one end, perhaps through a read error. The chain is built from TRBV11-2 and TRBJ2-3; D is undetermined. The germline CDR1 and CDR2 sequences are SGHAT and FQNNGV. This CDR3 is 11 amino acids long. The CDR3 loop is CASRLGYTQYF. The DNA of the CDR3 is TGTGCCAGCAGATTAGGATATACGCAGTATTTT.

As to this clonotype: An end of the junction does not agree with germline; a read error may underlie this. The CDR3 sequence is CNFRTPSFQETQYF. CDR3 in DNA: TGCAACTTTAGGACACCATCGTTTCAAGAGACACAGTACTTC. The rearrangement links TRBV29-1 to TRBJ2-5; weak D call: TRBD1 (5 bases). The germline V gene has CDR1 SQVTM and CDR2 ANQGSEA. The CDR3 totals 14 residues.

On this clonotype itself: Germline and junction disagree at one end, which may indicate a read error. This sequence joins TRBV29-1 and TRBJ2-2, with D maybe TRBD2 (6 bases). The V gene's germline CDR1 is SQVTM and CDR2 ANQGSEA. The CDR3 has 13 amino acids. The CDR3 loop reads CSVRGRRTVELIF. CDR3 coding DNA: TGCAGCGTTCGGGGGAGGCGGACCGTGGAGCTGATTTTT.